The T cell receptor beta chain described here comes from a study of blood T cell repertoires in COVID-19. Across the whole study: Researchers got acute and convalescent COVID-19 samples from the United States, Italy and Spain. From T cells, B-cell-depleted T cells, or PBMCs came the material, which was cDNA or gDNA.

Membership in each cohort depended on participant-reported clinical history. In germline, CDR1 is MNHEY, CDR2 SMNVEV (reference sequence). CDR3 size: 17 residues. Trimming removed 5 bases from V and 2 bases from J, with 19 bases in between. This clone was picked up one time. Clones were read by immunoSEQ multiplex PCR, and TCRdb kept only the in-frame ones, dropping some. This repertoire shows hundreds of thousands of clones, over 75% found once; its top ten account for less than 4.5%. This receptor was taken from a man younger than 45 who had recovered from COVID-19. The sample taken for sequencing was PBMCs or T cells enriched from blood (not recorded which). The rearrangement uses TRBV27 and TRBJ2-1, with a possible D match to TRBD1 (6 bases). CDR3: CASSPGYSSGAYNEQFF. CDR3 in DNA: TGTGCCAGCAGTCCAGGATACTCGTCAGGGGCCTACAATGAGCAGTTCTTC.